What follows describes a single TCR beta chain. This sample was included in a study of blood T cell repertoires in COVID-19. The overall study: The United States, Italy and Spain provided the acute and convalescent COVID-19 samples.

Methods used by the authors: Amplification of reference gene primers provided the estimated nucleated cell counts. TCRdb's table, derived via immunoSEQ multiplex PCR, lists solely in-frame clones and lacks some. That table is the source of V, J and clone size, and D and trimming were worked out from the DNA. The data contain 90,000 to 120,000 clones, more than 70% of them singletons. Trimming stripped 7 bases from V and 6 bases from J, with 19 bases between. The V gene's germline CDR1 is LNHDA and CDR2 SQIVND (reference sequence). The CDR3 runs 15 residues. Input material: peripheral blood. The source is a middle-aged man with active or convalescent COVID-19. The gene calls are TRBV19 and TRBJ1-5; possible D gene TRBD1, 6 bases. CDR3 coding DNA: TGTGCCAGTATCCCACAGGGAGATGCCGCTCAGCCCCAGCATTTT. Its protein is CASIPQGDAAQPQHF.